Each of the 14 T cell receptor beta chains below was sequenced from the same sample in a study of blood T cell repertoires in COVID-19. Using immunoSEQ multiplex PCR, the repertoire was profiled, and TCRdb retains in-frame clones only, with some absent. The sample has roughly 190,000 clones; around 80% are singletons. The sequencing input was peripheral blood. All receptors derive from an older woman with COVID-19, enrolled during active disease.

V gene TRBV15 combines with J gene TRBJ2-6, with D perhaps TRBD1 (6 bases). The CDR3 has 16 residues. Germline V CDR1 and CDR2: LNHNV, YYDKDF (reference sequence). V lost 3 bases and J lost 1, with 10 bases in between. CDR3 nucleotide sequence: TGTGCCACCAGCAGCAGTACAGGGTCTGGGGCCAACGTCCTGACTTTC. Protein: CATSSSTGSGANVLTF.

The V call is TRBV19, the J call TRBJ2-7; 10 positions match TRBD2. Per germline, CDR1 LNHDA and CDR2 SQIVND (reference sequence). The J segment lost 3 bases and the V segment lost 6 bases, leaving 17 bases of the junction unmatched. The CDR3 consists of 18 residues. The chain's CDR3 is CASSPRTSGRLMIYEQYF. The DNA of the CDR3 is TGTGCCAGTAGCCCCAGGACTAGCGGACGCCTTATGATCTACGAGCAGTACTTC.

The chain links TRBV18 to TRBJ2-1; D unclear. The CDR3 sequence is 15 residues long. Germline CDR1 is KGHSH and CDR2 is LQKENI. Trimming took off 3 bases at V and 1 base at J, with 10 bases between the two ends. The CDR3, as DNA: TGTGCCAGCTCACCCCAAGACGGGTCCTACAATGAGCAGTTCTTC. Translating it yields CASSPQDGSYNEQFF.

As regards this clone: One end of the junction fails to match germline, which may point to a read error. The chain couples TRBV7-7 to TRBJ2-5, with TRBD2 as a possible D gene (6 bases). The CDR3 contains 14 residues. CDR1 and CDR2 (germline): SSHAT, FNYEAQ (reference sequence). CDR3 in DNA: TGTGCTAGCAGCCCGGGTGTGGGAGGAGAGACCCAGTACTTC. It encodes CASSPGVGGETQYF.

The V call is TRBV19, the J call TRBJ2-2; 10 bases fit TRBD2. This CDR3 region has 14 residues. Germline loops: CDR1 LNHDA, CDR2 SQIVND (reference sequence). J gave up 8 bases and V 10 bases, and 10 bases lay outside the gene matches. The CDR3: CATGASGSSGELFF. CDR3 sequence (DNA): TGTGCCACCGGCGCTAGCGGGAGTAGTGGGGAGCTGTTTTTT.

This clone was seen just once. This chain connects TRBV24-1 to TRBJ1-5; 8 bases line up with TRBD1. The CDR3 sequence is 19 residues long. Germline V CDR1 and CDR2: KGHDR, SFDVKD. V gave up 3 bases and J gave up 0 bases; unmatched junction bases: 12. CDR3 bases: TGTGCCACCAGTGATGGAACCGGGACAGGACTTAATAGCAATCAGCCCCAGCATTTT. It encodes CATSDGTGTGLNSNQPQHF.

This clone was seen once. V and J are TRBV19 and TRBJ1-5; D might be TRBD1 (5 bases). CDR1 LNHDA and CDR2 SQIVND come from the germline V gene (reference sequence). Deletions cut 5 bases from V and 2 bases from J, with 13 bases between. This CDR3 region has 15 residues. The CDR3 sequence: CASSLGRGGNQPQHF. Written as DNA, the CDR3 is TGTGCCAGTAGTCTAGGGAGGGGTGGCAATCAGCCCCAGCATTTT.

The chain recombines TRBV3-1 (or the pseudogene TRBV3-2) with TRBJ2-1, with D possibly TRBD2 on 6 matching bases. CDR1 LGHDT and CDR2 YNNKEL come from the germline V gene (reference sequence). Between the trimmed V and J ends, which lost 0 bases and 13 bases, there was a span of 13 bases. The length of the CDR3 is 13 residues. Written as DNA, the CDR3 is TGTGCCAGCAGCCAAGATCGGGAGAGGGACCAGTTCTTC. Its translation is CASSQDRERDQFF.

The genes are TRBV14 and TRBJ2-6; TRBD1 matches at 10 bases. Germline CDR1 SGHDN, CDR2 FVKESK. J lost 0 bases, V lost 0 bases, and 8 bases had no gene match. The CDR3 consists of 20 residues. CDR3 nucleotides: TGTGCCAGCAGCCAAGATCTTCGGACAGGGGGTTTCTCTGGGGCCAACGTCCTGACTTTC. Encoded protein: CASSQDLRTGGFSGANVLTF.

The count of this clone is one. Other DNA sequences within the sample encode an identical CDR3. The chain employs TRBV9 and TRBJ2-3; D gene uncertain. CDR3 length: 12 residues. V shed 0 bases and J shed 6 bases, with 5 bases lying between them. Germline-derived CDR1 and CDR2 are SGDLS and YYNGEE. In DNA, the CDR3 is TGTGCCAGCAGCGTAGATAGTGATACGCAGTATTTT. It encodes CASSVDSDTQYF.

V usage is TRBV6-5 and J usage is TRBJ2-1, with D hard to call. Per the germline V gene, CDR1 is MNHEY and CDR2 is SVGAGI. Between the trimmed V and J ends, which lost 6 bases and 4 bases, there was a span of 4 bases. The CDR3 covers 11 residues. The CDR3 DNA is TGTGCCAGCAGGTCGTACAATGAGCAGTTCTTC. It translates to CASRSYNEQFF.

This CDR3 reads CASRPRTGELFF. CDR3 bases: TGTGCCAGCCGTCCCCGCACCGGGGAGCTGTTTTTT. The chain carries TRBV28 and TRBJ2-2; D call uncertain. Per the germline V gene, CDR1 is MDHEN and CDR2 is SYDVKM. The CDR3 totals 12 residues. V was clipped by 8 bases and J by 4 bases, with 8 bases between them. The full variable domain, rest sourced from reference TRBV28 and TRBJ2-2, is DVKVTQSSRYLVKRTGEKVFLECVQDMDHENMFWYRQDPGLGLRLIYFSYDVKMKEKGDIPEGYSVSREKKERFSLILESASTNQTSMYLCASRPRTGELFFGEGSRLTVL.

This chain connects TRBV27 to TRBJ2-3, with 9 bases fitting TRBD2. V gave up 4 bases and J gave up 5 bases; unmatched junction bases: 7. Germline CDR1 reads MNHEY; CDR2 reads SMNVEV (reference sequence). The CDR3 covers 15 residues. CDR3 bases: TGTGCCAGCAGTTCGGCTAGCGGGGACCTAGATACGCAGTATTTT. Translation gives CASSSASGDLDTQYF.

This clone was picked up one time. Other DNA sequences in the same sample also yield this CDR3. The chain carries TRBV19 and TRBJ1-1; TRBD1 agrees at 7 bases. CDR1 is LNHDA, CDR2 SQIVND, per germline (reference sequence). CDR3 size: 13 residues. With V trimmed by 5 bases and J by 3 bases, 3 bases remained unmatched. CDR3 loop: CASSSTGDTEAFF. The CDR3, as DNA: TGTGCCAGTAGTTCTACAGGGGACACTGAAGCTTTCTTT. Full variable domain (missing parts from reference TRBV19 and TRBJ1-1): DGGITQSPKYLFRKEGQNVTLSCEQNLNHDAMYWYRQDPGQGLRLIYYSQIVNDFQKGDIAEGYSVSREKKESFPLTVTSAQKNPTAFYLCASSSTGDTEAFFGQGTRLTVV.